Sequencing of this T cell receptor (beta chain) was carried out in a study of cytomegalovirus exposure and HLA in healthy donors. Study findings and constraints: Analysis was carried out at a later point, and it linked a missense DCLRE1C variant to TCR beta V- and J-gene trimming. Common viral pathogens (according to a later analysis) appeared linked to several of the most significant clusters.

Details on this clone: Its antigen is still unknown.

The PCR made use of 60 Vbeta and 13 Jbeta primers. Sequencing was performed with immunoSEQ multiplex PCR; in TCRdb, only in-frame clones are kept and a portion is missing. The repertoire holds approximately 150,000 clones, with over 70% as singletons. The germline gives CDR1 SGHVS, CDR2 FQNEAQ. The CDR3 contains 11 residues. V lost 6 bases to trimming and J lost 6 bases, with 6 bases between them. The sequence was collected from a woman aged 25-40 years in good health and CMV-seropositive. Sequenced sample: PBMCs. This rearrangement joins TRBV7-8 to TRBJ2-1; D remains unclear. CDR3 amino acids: CASSTSNEQFF. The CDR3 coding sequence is TGTGCCAGCAGTACTTCCAATGAGCAGTTCTTC.